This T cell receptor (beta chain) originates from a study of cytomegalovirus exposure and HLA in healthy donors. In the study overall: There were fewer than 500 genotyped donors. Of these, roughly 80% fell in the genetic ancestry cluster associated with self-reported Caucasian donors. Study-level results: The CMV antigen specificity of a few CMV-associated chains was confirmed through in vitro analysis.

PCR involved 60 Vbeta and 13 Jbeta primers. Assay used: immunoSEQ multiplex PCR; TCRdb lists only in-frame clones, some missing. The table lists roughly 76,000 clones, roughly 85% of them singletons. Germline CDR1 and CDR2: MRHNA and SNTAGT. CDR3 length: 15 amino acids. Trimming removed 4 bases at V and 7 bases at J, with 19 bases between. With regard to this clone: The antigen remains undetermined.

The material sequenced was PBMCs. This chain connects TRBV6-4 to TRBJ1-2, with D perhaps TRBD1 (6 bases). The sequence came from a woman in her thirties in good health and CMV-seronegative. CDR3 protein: CASSAQDTGRLGYTF. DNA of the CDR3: TGTGCCAGCAGTGCCCAGGATACAGGGCGTCTTGGCTACACCTTC.